This TCR beta chain originates from a study of shared clonotypes between healthy human individuals. Concerning this clone itself: Other DNA sequences in the same sample also yield this CDR3.

Clones were read by immunoSEQ multiplex PCR, and TCRdb kept only the in-frame ones, dropping some. The data contain 2 million to 2.5 million clones, 80% to 95% of them singletons. Sequencing input: naive CD4+ T cells from PBMCs. As to subset: CD45RA+ positively selected. This receptor was identified in a man aged 18 to 29 in good health. Some clones in this sample may be carry-over from other donors' samples.

The CDR3 DNA sequence: TGCGCCAGCAGCTTGGTCGCGGGAGTAGATACGCAGTATTTT. Translating gives CASSLVAGVDTQYF. The chain is built from TRBV5-1 and TRBJ2-3; 7 positions match TRBD2. The CDR3 spans 14 residues. In germline, CDR1 is SGHRS, CDR2 YFSETQ. The V and J ends lost 0 bases and 5 bases, in that order; junction bases with no gene match: 3.